This T cell receptor delta chain was profiled in a study of gamma-delta chains in newborns, infants, children. About the study: Microbial exposure reportedly drives polyclonal innate γδ T cell expansion after birth.

This clone is medium-sized (0.01 to 0.1%) within its sample. Other DNA sequences in this specimen translate into the identical CDR3. TCRdb re-called the reads through CATT. The data show about 3,100 delta-chain clones, roughly 50% seen once. CDR3 length equals 17 residues. Looked up from germline, CDR1 is GEAIGNYY and CDR2 is EKD. V lost 2 bases, J lost 1 base, and 2 bases stayed unmatched. The chain joins TRDV2 to TRDJ3; 9 nucleotides match TRDD3. The clonotype originates from a child who received the measles vaccine. Sequenced: blood. The CDR3 loop is CACDSTGGSWDTRQMFF. The DNA for the CDR3 is TGTGCCTGTGACAGTACTGGGGGATCCTGGGACACCCGACAGATGTTTTTC.